The 26 T cell receptor beta chains listed next were all sequenced from one sample in a study of blood T cell repertoires in COVID-19. Sequencing used immunoSEQ multiplex PCR; TCRdb keeps in-frame clones, though not all of them. This sample carries about 120,000 clones, 75% to 90% of them seen once, and the ten largest clones take roughly 5%. Sequencing was carried out using peripheral blood. These receptors came from a woman between 55 and 75 years old with COVID-19, enrolled during active disease.

CDR3 amino acids: CASSLAGTSGNEQFF. In DNA, the CDR3 is TGTGCCAGCAGCTTAGCCGGGACTAGCGGTAATGAGCAGTTCTTC. The chain employs TRBV7-9 and TRBJ2-1, with 11 positions matching TRBD2. Germline assignment: CDR1 SEHNR and CDR2 FQNEAQ (reference sequence). With 0 bases clipped from V and 7 bases from J, the junction kept 2 bases outside the gene matches. This CDR3 is built from 15 residues.

This clone appeared once. The V and J genes are TRBV10-2 and TRBJ1-4, with D perhaps TRBD1 (5 bases). The germline gives CDR1 WSHSY, CDR2 SAAADI. The CDR3 runs to 13 residues. V dropped 6 bases and J dropped 7 bases, with 12 bases sitting between them. CDR3 region: CASRSLRGEKLFF. The CDR3 DNA is TGCGCCAGCAGATCCCTAAGGGGTGAAAAACTGTTTTTT.

This clone has just one count. J is TRBJ1-3 and V is TRBV9; D ambiguous. Looked up from germline, CDR1 is SGDLS and CDR2 is YYNGEE. Trimming pared 3 bases from V and 3 bases from J, leaving 7 bases between. CDR3 length: 13 amino acids. CDR3 region: CASSAVYGNTIYF. For the CDR3, the DNA is TGTGCCAGCAGCGCCGTCTATGGAAACACCATATATTTT.

This rearrangement joins TRBV10-2 to TRBJ1-2; 8 bases fit TRBD1. The CDR3 runs to 13 residues. V lost 8 bases and J lost 4; bases outside the gene matches: 6. Germline values: CDR1 WSHSY, CDR2 SAAADI. CDR3 in amino acids: CASVPGTGYGYTF. CDR3 sequence (DNA): TGCGCCAGCGTCCCCGGGACAGGCTATGGCTACACCTTC.

The chain couples TRBV28 to TRBJ1-1; TRBD1 agrees at 8 bases. V dropped 6 bases and J dropped 7; count of bases not matched to a gene: 13. This CDR3 is 15 amino acids long. The germline CDR1 and CDR2 sequences are MDHEN and SYDVKM. For the CDR3, the DNA is TGTGCCAGCAGGGCCCTTACAGGGGGGAGAGATGAAGCTTTCTTT. It yields the protein CASRALTGGRDEAFF.

The gene calls are TRBV19 and TRBJ1-5; a weak D match, TRBD1 (6 bases). The CDR3 is 13 residues long. CDR1 LNHDA and CDR2 SQIVND come from the germline V gene (reference sequence). The V gene lost 5 bases and the J gene lost 6 bases, with 11 bases spanning the gap. CDR3 sequence (DNA): TGTGCCAGTAGTCTCAGGGGTTTTCAGCCCCAGCATTTT. The encoded protein is CASSLRGFQPQHF.

The V and J genes are TRBV19 and TRBJ1-2; 7 bases map to TRBD1. The CDR3 totals 13 residues. Germline CDR1 reads LNHDA; CDR2 reads SQIVND (reference sequence). V lost 3 bases to trimming and J lost 5 bases; unmatched junction nucleotides: 3. Written as DNA, the CDR3 is TGTGCCAGTAGTATCCAGGGGGAATATGGCTACACCTTC. Translating it yields CASSIQGEYGYTF.

The chain links TRBV6-5 to TRBJ1-1, with 10 bases lining up with TRBD1. This CDR3 spans 14 amino acids. CDR1 MNHEY and CDR2 SVGAGI come from the germline V gene. With 6 bases clipped from V and 6 bases from J, the junction kept 7 bases outside the gene matches. In DNA form, the CDR3 reads TGTGCCAGCAGGACCGGGACAGGGGCGGCTGAAGCTTTCTTT. Encoded protein: CASRTGTGAAEAFF.

The chain joins TRBV7-9 to TRBJ1-2, with TRBD1 as a possible D gene (5 bases). V was shortened by 3 bases and J by 7 bases, with 9 bases between the two germline ends. The CDR3 covers 12 residues. The germline CDR1 and CDR2 sequences are SEHNR and FQNEAQ (reference sequence). The CDR3 nucleotides read TGTGCCAGCAGCTTCGACAGCAGTGGCTACACCTTC. It codes for CASSFDSSGYTF. Looking up the rest from reference TRBV7-9 and TRBJ1-2 gives the full variable domain: DTGVSQNPRHKITKRGQNVTFRCDPISEHNRLYWYRQTLGQGPEFLTYFQNEAQLEKSRLLSDRFSAERPKGSFSTLEIQRTEQGDSAMYLCASSFDSSGYTFGSGTRLTVV.

This chain links TRBV9 with TRBJ2-7; TRBD2 might be the D (5 bases). The V end was cut by 0 bases, the J end by 0 bases, with 13 bases between. Germline V gives CDR1 SGDLS, CDR2 YYNGEE. The CDR3 loop spans 16 amino acids. The CDR3 region is CASSVAAAENSYEQYF. Written as DNA, the CDR3 is TGTGCCAGCAGCGTAGCAGCGGCTGAAAACTCCTACGAGCAGTACTTC.

Only a few counts were recorded for this clone. This rearrangement joins TRBV12-3 or TRBV12-4 to TRBJ1-6; D uncertain. CDR3 length: 12 residues. Trimming took off 3 bases at V and 10 bases at J, with 7 bases between the two ends. The CDR3 nucleotides read TGTGCCAGCAGTTTTCGGCGGTCACCCCTCCACTTT. It codes for CASSFRRSPLHF.

The chain has TRBV5-1 and TRBJ1-2; D not certain. Trimming cost V 9 bases and J 4 bases, with 7 bases left between them. The V gene's germline CDR1 is SGHRS and CDR2 YFSETQ. This CDR3 has 10 amino acids. In DNA, the CDR3 is TGCGCCATGGCCTTCTATGGCTACACCTTC. This sequence encodes CAMAFYGYTF.

V gene TRBV12-3 or TRBV12-4 combines with J gene TRBJ2-1, with 7 bases lining up with TRBD2. The CDR3 is made up of 13 amino acids. V dropped 4 bases and J dropped 15; count of bases not matched to a gene: 12. The CDR3 reads CASSSWEGQVLFF. CDR3 nucleotides: TGTGCCAGCAGTTCCTGGGAGGGTCAGGTTCTGTTCTTC.

This chain links TRBV21-1 with TRBJ1-5; the table's D call TRBD1 went unverified against the DNA. TRBV21-1 is given as a pseudogene. The CDR3 is 16 residues long. The CDR3 DNA reads TGTGCCAGCAGCACTCGGACAGGAAGGAAGGGGCAGCCCCAGCATTTT. As protein: CASSTRTGRKGQPQHF.

The V gene is TRBV18, the J gene TRBJ1-1, with 7 nucleotides matching TRBD1. Germline CDR1 is KGHSH and CDR2 is LQKENI. CDR3 size: 16 residues. The V segment lost 4 bases and the J segment 2 bases; nucleotides outside the gene matches: 10. CDR3 region: CASSLNGQVTNTEAFF. CDR3 nucleotides: TGTGCCAGCTCACTGAACGGACAGGTCACTAACACTGAAGCTTTCTTT.

This chain uses TRBV9 with TRBJ1-4, with a tentative D call TRBD1 (5 bases). Trimming stripped 4 bases from V and 1 base from J, with 20 bases between. The CDR3 consists of 18 residues. Germline V gives CDR1 SGDLS, CDR2 YYNGEE. The CDR3 region has the DNA TGTGCCAGCAGCCCACGAGGGGTGGCGGGACTAACTAATGAAAAACTGTTTTTT. Translating it yields CASSPRGVAGLTNEKLFF.

This rearrangement joins TRBV18 to TRBJ1-3; D is unresolved. Looked up from germline, CDR1 is KGHSH and CDR2 is LQKENI. V was cut by 0 bases and J by 0 bases, with 12 bases left in between. CDR3 length: 17 residues. The CDR3 sequence: CASSPPSLQVSGNTIYF. In nucleotides, the CDR3 is TGTGCCAGCTCACCACCCAGCCTTCAGGTCTCTGGAAACACCATATATTTT.

To note about this clone: One end of the junction is discordant with germline, which a read error may explain. The rearrangement links TRBV10-3 to TRBJ1-2; D call uncertain. The CDR3 totals 14 residues. Germline V gene lookup returns CDR1 ENHRY and CDR2 SYGVKD. CDR3 nucleotide sequence: TGTGCCATCAGTGAGTCGATTCAGGATTATGACTACACCTTC. It translates to CAISESIQDYDYTF.

This rearrangement joins TRBV7-3 to TRBJ2-1; D gene unclear. V lost 1 base, J lost 5 bases, and 6 bases lay in between. There are 13 residues in the CDR3. Germline assignment: CDR1 SGHTA and CDR2 FQGTGA. DNA of the CDR3: TGTGCCAGCAGCTTAAAACTAAACAATGAGCAGTTCTTC. It codes for CASSLKLNNEQFF.

The genes are TRBV6-1 and TRBJ2-2; weak D call: TRBD2 (5 bases). This CDR3 spans 16 amino acids. Germline V lookup: CDR1 MNHNS, CDR2 SASEGT. V lost 3 bases to trimming and J lost 4 bases, with 15 bases between them. For the CDR3, the DNA is TGTGCCAGCAGTGACGGGAACATACCTCCCACCGGGGAGCTGTTTTTT. Protein: CASSDGNIPPTGELFF.

V is TRBV7-9 and J is TRBJ1-3; TRBD1 agrees at 7 bases. With V trimmed by 2 bases and J by 1 base, 8 bases remained unmatched. This CDR3 is 17 amino acids long. The germline CDR1 and CDR2 sequences are SEHNR and FQNEAQ (reference sequence). The CDR3 bases are TGTGCCAGCAGCTTACCTTACCGGACAGGATCTGGAAACACCATATATTTT. Translated, it gives CASSLPYRTGSGNTIYF.

V is TRBV30 and J is TRBJ1-1; the D is unclear. The V end lost 0 bases, the J end lost 5 bases, and 10 bases lay between the germline ends. The CDR3 is 13 residues long. Per the germline V gene, CDR1 is GTSNPN and CDR2 is SVGIG (reference sequence). CDR3: CAWSVRGGTEAFF. CDR3 coding DNA: TGTGCCTGGAGTGTTCGGGGAGGGACTGAAGCTTTCTTT. Filled out from reference TRBV30 and TRBJ1-1, the complete variable domain reads SQTIHQWPATLVQPVGSPLSLECTVEGTSNPNLYWYRQAAGRGLQLLFYSVGIGQISSEVPQNLSASRPQDRQFILSSKKLLLSDSGFYLCAWSVRGGTEAFFGQGTRLTVV.

The chain is built from TRBV9 and TRBJ2-3, with D perhaps matching TRBD2 (6 bases). This CDR3 comprises 15 residues. Germline V CDR1 and CDR2: SGDLS, YYNGEE. Trimming pared 2 bases from V and 2 bases from J, leaving 12 bases between. This CDR3 is CASSVTSAFTDTQYF. DNA for the CDR3: TGTGCCAGCAGCGTGACTAGTGCCTTCACAGATACGCAGTATTTT.

This rearrangement joins TRBV6-4 to TRBJ2-3; 12 positions match TRBD2. V was pared by 0 bases and J by 3 bases, with 7 bases of the junction left unmatched. This CDR3 is 18 amino acids long. Looked up from germline, CDR1 is MRHNA and CDR2 is SNTAGT. CDR3 loop: CASSDSGLAGGRTDTQYF. The CDR3 DNA follows: TGTGCCAGCAGTGACTCTGGCCTAGCGGGGGGGAGGACAGATACGCAGTATTTT.

This clone was observed a few times. The J gene is TRBJ1-1, the V gene TRBV6-5; D gene unclear. With 8 bases removed from V and 0 bases from J, the gap between germline ends came to 16 bases. Germline loops: CDR1 MNHEY, CDR2 SVGAGI. The CDR3 loop spans 15 amino acids. Here the CDR3 reads CASRRRAGMNTEAFF. In DNA form, the CDR3 reads TGTGCCAGCCGACGGCGGGCGGGAATGAACACTGAAGCTTTCTTT.

The gene calls are TRBV7-2 and TRBJ1-4, with D tentatively TRBD1 (6 bases). Trimming took off 1 base at V and 0 bases at J, with 9 bases between the two ends. In germline, CDR1 is SGHTA, CDR2 FQGNSA. This CDR3 has 16 amino acids. The CDR3 protein is CASSLGNRATNEKLFF. CDR3 nucleotides: TGTGCCAGCAGCTTAGGTAACAGGGCAACTAATGAAAAACTGTTTTTT.